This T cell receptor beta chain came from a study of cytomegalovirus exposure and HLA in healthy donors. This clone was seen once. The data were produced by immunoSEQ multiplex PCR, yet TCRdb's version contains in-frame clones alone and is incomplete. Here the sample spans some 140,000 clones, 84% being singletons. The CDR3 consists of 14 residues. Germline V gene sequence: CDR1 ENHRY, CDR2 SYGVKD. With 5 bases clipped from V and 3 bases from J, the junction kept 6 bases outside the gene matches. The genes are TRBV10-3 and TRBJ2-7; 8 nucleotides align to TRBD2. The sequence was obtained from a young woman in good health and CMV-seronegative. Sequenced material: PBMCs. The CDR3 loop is CAISIAGGDYEQYF. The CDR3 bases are TGTGCCATCAGTATCGCGGGGGGTGACTACGAGCAGTACTTC.